These 27 T cell receptor beta chains were sequenced from one sample in a study of liver allograft versus peripheral blood T cells. Study summary: Repertoires of T cell receptors in transplanted livers were compared with recipients' peripheral blood repertoires.

TCRdb re-analysed the reads in MiXCR, keeping a single row per CDR3 protein. The sample contains 6,500 to 9,500 distinct CDR3 sequences, under 20% of which appear only once. The receptors come from a human patient who had a liver transplant. A share of the T cells may be of graft donor origin.

J is TRBJ2-3 and V is TRBV5-6; TRBD2 is a possible D gene (5 bases). The germline CDR1 and CDR2 sequences are SGHDT and YYEEEE. The CDR3 has 13 amino acids. V lost 1 base and J lost 4, with 7 bases in between. The CDR3 coding sequence is TGTGCCAGCAGCTTGATGAGGGCAGATACGCAGTATTTT. Its translation: CASSLMRADTQYF.

This CDR3 is CASSIQATSLPSGYTF. The CDR3 region has the DNA TGTGCCAGTAGTATCCAGGCCACAAGCCTACCGTCTGGCTACACCTTC. This chain links TRBV19 with TRBJ1-2, with D hard to call. Trimming shortened V by 3 bases and J by 7 bases, and 21 bases separated the two germline ends. The CDR3 contains 16 residues. Looked up from germline, CDR1 is LNHDA and CDR2 is SQIVND (reference sequence).

This clonotype was seen at least ten times. This chain links TRBV7-2 with TRBJ2-7; 9 bases map to TRBD1. Germline V gene sequence: CDR1 SGHTA, CDR2 FQGNSA. The CDR3 length is 16 residues. Germline trimming cut 0 bases from V and 1 base from J; bases unmatched to any gene: 4. CDR3 protein: CASSLATGGKSYEQYF. The CDR3 DNA reads as TGTGCCAGCAGCTTAGCCACAGGGGGCAAATCCTACGAGCAGTACTTC.

This clonotype counts as medium-sized. The chain combines TRBV6-1 with TRBJ2-5; possibly TRBD2 for D (7 bases). The V gene lost 6 bases and the J gene lost 5 bases, with 19 bases spanning the gap. Germline V gene data show CDR1 as MNHNS and CDR2 as SASEGT. CDR3 length equals 15 residues. CDR3 residues: CASSPLGGRVETQYF. The DNA for the CDR3 is TGTGCCAGCAGCCCCCTCGGGGGGCGTGTCGAGACCCAGTACTTC.

By frequency in the sample, this clonotype is medium-sized. The chain has TRBV27 and TRBJ2-5, with D possibly TRBD1 on 5 matching bases. Deletions cut 4 bases from V and 7 bases from J, with 13 bases between. The length of the CDR3 is 13 residues. Germline CDR1 reads MNHEY; CDR2 reads SMNVEV (reference sequence). The CDR3 coding sequence is TGTGCCAGCAGTTCTCCCTTAACAGGGACCCAGTACTTC. Translating gives CASSSPLTGTQYF.

The V and J genes are TRBV29-1 and TRBJ2-7; TRBD1 matches at 8 bases. The V and J ends lost 1 base and 4 bases, in that order; junction bases with no gene match: 6. Germline assignment: CDR1 SQVTM and CDR2 ANQGSEA. This CDR3 region has 14 residues. CDR3 coding DNA: TGCAGCGTTGAAGGACAGGGGTCGATTTACGAGCAGTACTTC. Amino acid sequence: CSVEGQGSIYEQYF.

By share, this clonotype ranks as medium-sized (0.01 to 0.1%). This rearrangement joins TRBV7-2 to TRBJ1-1, with TRBD1 matching 8 bases. The CDR3 loop spans 14 amino acids. Germline V lookup: CDR1 SGHTA, CDR2 FQGNSA. The trim removed 3 bases at V and 5 bases at J, leaving 5 bases unmatched. CDR3 DNA: TGTGCCAGCAGCTTCAATAGACAGGGGACTGAAGCTTTCTTT. Its protein product is CASSFNRQGTEAFF.

This clonotype is deemed medium-sized (0.01 to 0.1%). The rearrangement links TRBV19 to TRBJ1-5; tentative D call: TRBD1 (6 bases). This CDR3 is built from 15 residues. V dropped 6 bases and J dropped 5 bases, with 17 bases sitting between them. Germline CDR1 is LNHDA and CDR2 is SQIVND (reference sequence). CDR3 bases: TGTGCCAGTAGCACCAGGGGACACACTTATCAGCCCCAGCATTTT. Its protein is CASSTRGHTYQPQHF.

The chain employs TRBV20-1 and TRBJ2-7; 7 bases agree with TRBD2. The ends lost 2 bases at V and 6 bases at J; junction bases unmatched: 10. From germline, CDR1 is DFQATT and CDR2 SNEGSKA (reference sequence). The CDR3 is 14 residues long. In nucleotides, the CDR3 is TGCAGTGCTAGATCCCCGCACTGGACTAGCGAGCAGTACTTC. It codes for CSARSPHWTSEQYF.

This clonotype is classed as medium-sized. The chain employs TRBV29-1 and TRBJ2-3; TRBD1 might be the D (6 bases). Looked up from germline, CDR1 is SQVTM and CDR2 is ANQGSEA. The CDR3 runs to 16 residues. Trimming removed 1 base from V and 3 bases from J, with 17 bases in between. Here the CDR3 DNA reads TGCAGCGTTGAAGGGTCGGCGGGTAGGGGGACAGATACGCAGTATTTT. Residues: CSVEGSAGRGTDTQYF.

This clonotype is classed as medium-sized (0.01 to 0.1%). J is TRBJ1-3 and V is TRBV9; D uncertain. CDR3 length equals 14 residues. Trimming left V 2 bases short and J 2 bases short, with 8 bases between. The germline V gene encodes CDR1 SGDLS and CDR2 YYNGEE. The CDR3 sequence is CASSVGWPGNTIYF. The CDR3, as DNA: TGTGCCAGCAGCGTCGGATGGCCTGGAAACACCATATATTTT.

This clonotype counts as medium-sized (0.01 to 0.1%). V usage is TRBV18 and J usage is TRBJ1-3; D is possibly TRBD1 (6 bases). V was clipped by 5 bases and J by 0 bases, with 14 bases between them. Germline CDR1 and CDR2: KGHSH and LQKENI. The CDR3 sequence is 16 residues long. The CDR3 DNA reads as TGTGCCAGCTCATCTAGCCAGGGGAACTCTGGAAACACCATATATTTT. This sequence encodes CASSSSQGNSGNTIYF.

This clonotype is classed as medium-sized. The V gene is TRBV18, the J gene TRBJ1-2; D not certain. The CDR3 totals 13 residues. The germline V gene encodes CDR1 KGHSH and CDR2 LQKENI. V lost 2 bases and J lost 5, with 9 bases in between. CDR3: CASSPGILYGYTF. Here the CDR3 DNA reads TGTGCCAGCTCACCAGGGATACTATATGGCTACACCTTC.

Worth noting for this clonotype: A much larger clone differs by one base, so this may be a read error. The V call is TRBV13, the J call TRBJ2-3; TRBD2 matches 10 bases. The CDR3 is 16 residues long. Germline CDR1 is PRHDT and CDR2 is FYEKMQ (reference sequence). Here the CDR3 reads CPSSPRLAGASDTQYF. For the CDR3, the DNA is TGTCCCAGCAGCCCCCGCCTAGCGGGAGCTTCAGATACGCAGTATTTT.

This clonotype has a handful of counts. The chain recombines TRBV6-6 with TRBJ1-3, with unresolved D. The germline gives CDR1 MNHNY, CDR2 SVGAGI (reference sequence). The CDR3 contains 15 residues. The V end lost 0 bases, the J end lost 4 bases, and 10 bases lay between the germline ends. The CDR3 bases are TGTGCCAGCAGTTACTCGCGGCAAATGGGAAACACCATATATTTT. This sequence encodes CASSYSRQMGNTIYF.

This clonotype qualifies as medium-sized. Because it lacks the conserved phenylalanine or tryptophan at the end, this CDR3 is likely a read error. The limits of the CDR3 on the DNA are not certain, so only TCRdb's listed CDR3 is given. The chain joins TRBV29-1 to TRBJ1-2; the D call TRBD1 from the table was never checked on the DNA. A total of 10 residues make up the CDR3, ends included. Per the germline V gene, CDR1 is SQVTM and CDR2 is ANQGSEA. CDR3 amino acids: CSVEDLRGDL.

The DNA of the CDR3 is TGCAGCGTTGAGCAACGACAGGGGGCTAGGGGTGAAAAACTGTTTTTT. Its protein is CSVEQRQGARGEKLFF. The chain joins TRBV29-1 to TRBJ1-4; 10 nucleotides agree with TRBD1. CDR3 length: 16 residues. Germline V gene data show CDR1 as SQVTM and CDR2 as ANQGSEA. The V and J ends lost 3 bases and 7 bases, in that order; junction bases with no gene match: 11. The whole variable domain, remainder taken from reference TRBV29-1 and TRBJ1-4, is SAVISQKPSRDICQRGTSLTIQCQVDSQVTMMFWYRQQPGQSLTLIATANQGSEATYESGFVIDKFPISRPNLTFSTLTVSNMSPEDSSIYLCSVEQRQGARGEKLFFGSGTQLSVL.

Within the sample, this clonotype is medium-sized (0.01 to 0.1%). J is TRBJ2-3 and V is TRBV19; 7 bases are shared with TRBD1. Germline-derived CDR1 and CDR2 are LNHDA and SQIVND (reference sequence). J was trimmed by 2 bases and V by 7 bases; bases with no gene match: 3. The CDR3 has 13 amino acids. This CDR3 reads CASKDRATDTQYF. The CDR3 nucleotides are TGTGCCAGTAAAGACAGGGCCACAGATACGCAGTATTTT.

In its sample, this clonotype is medium-sized. The V and J genes are TRBV24-1 and TRBJ2-3, with TRBD2 matching over 12 bases. The CDR3 has 18 amino acids. V dropped 7 bases and J dropped 2; count of bases not matched to a gene: 12. Germline V gene sequence: CDR1 KGHDR, CDR2 SFDVKD. The CDR3 spells CATSTTSGRFSSTDTQYF. CDR3 DNA sequence: TGTGCCACCAGCACTACTAGCGGGAGGTTCTCCTCCACAGATACGCAGTATTTT.

J is TRBJ2-2 and V is TRBV6-1, with D tentatively TRBD1 (6 bases). The CDR3 totals 14 residues. Germline values: CDR1 MNHNS, CDR2 SASEGT. V shed 2 bases and J shed 4 bases, with 8 bases lying between them. CDR3 amino acids: CASSENRATGELFF. The CDR3 nucleotides are TGTGCCAGCAGTGAAAACAGGGCCACCGGGGAGCTGTTTTTT.

The chain recombines TRBV5-3 with TRBJ1-5, with TRBD1 matching over 7 bases. TRBV5-3 is placed among ORFs of uncertain function. The CDR3 loop spans 14 amino acids. V was pared by 7 bases and J by 7 bases, with 11 bases of the junction left unmatched. The CDR3 DNA reads as TGTGCCAGACCAGGGGGGGACATGAGCCAGCCCCAGCATTTT. Translated, it gives CARPGGDMSQPQHF.

V usage is TRBV20-1 and J usage is TRBJ1-1; weak D call: TRBD1 (5 bases). The germline CDR1 and CDR2 sequences are DFQATT and SNEGSKA (reference sequence). The CDR3 is 14 amino acids. V was trimmed by 3 bases and J by 5 bases, leaving 16 bases between them. CDR3 loop: CSASRAGSRTEAFF. DNA of the CDR3: TGCAGTGCTAGTAGGGCAGGGAGTAGGACTGAAGCTTTCTTT.

This clonotype was counted between two and nine times. The genes are TRBV6-5 and TRBJ2-5, with D possibly matching TRBD1 (6 bases). The CDR3 is 13 amino acids. CDR1 MNHEY and CDR2 SVGAGI come from the germline V gene. Trimming stripped 6 bases from V and 5 bases from J, with 13 bases between. The CDR3 region is CASRDDRGETQYF. The CDR3 bases are TGTGCCAGCAGGGATGATAGGGGGGAGACCCAGTACTTC.

The chain recombines TRBV28 with TRBJ1-1, with D possibly matching TRBD1 (5 bases). Per the germline V gene, CDR1 is MDHEN and CDR2 is SYDVKM. CDR3 size: 15 residues. V was trimmed by 3 bases and J by 3 bases, leaving 14 bases between them. The CDR3 coding sequence is TGTGCCAGCAGTTTTGTTGGGGCGGCGTACACTGAAGCTTTCTTT. Translation: CASSFVGAAYTEAFF.

The V and J genes are TRBV2 and TRBJ2-7; TRBD1 might be the D (6 bases). Trimming took off 6 bases at V and 5 bases at J, with 11 bases between the two ends. The CDR3 runs to 12 residues. In germline, CDR1 is SNHLY, CDR2 FYNNEI. The CDR3 bases are TGTGCCAGCAGGGTCAGGGGAAACGAGCAGTACTTC. This gives the protein CASRVRGNEQYF.

The chain combines TRBV25-1 with TRBJ2-5, with TRBD2 matching 8 bases. V shed 4 bases, J shed 5 bases, and the junction held 3 bases outside the gene matches. Germline V gives CDR1 MGHDK, CDR2 SYGVNS. CDR3 size: 13 residues. The CDR3 sequence: CASSGLASETQYF. CDR3 nucleotide sequence: TGTGCCAGCAGTGGACTAGCGAGTGAGACCCAGTACTTC.

The table lists this clonotype with many counts. The chain joins TRBV6-5 to TRBJ2-7; TRBD1 agrees at 7 bases. From germline, CDR1 is MNHEY and CDR2 SVGAGI. J gave up 1 base and V 4 bases, and 4 bases lay outside the gene matches. The CDR3 covers 14 residues. CDR3 nucleotide sequence: TGTGCCAGCAGTTCCTACAGGGGTTCCTACGAGCAGTACTTC. Amino acids: CASSSYRGSYEQYF.